Presented here are 18 T cell receptor beta chains from one specimen sequenced in a study of regulatory T cells in long-lasting Graves disease. The time point denotes: newly diagnosed GD, antithyroid drugs for less than 3 months. PBMC-derived RNA was used for the TCR library. Libraries of TCR beta came from iRepertoire HTBI primers plus Arm-PCR of CDR3 regions. TCRdb ran MiXCR on the multiplex PCR reads and lists one entry per CDR3 protein. The sample lists some 460,000 distinct CDR3 sequences, roughly 16% occurring once. These data also formed part of another study, on T cells in Graves' hyperthyroidism and ophthalmopathy.

The source was peripheral blood mononuclear cells (PBMCs), collected at new diagnosis, from a patient treated with antithyroid drugs. These TCRs come from a middle-aged man with Graves disease.

This clonotype has a count of ten or more. This sequence joins TRBV2 and TRBJ2-7, with a tentative D call TRBD1 (6 bases). In germline, CDR1 is SNHLY, CDR2 FYNNEI. The CDR3 consists of 14 residues. Deletions cut 6 bases from V and 1 base from J, with 13 bases between. For the CDR3, the DNA is TGTGCCAGCAGGAGGGACACTCCTTCCTACGAGCAGTACTTC. It is translated as CASRRDTPSYEQYF.

This clonotype was recorded once. A much larger clone lies a single base off, so this may be a read error. J is TRBJ2-1 and V is TRBV7-9; 14 bases are shared with TRBD2. The CDR3 loop spans 15 amino acids. Losses at the gene ends were 8 bases for V and 5 bases for J; bases not matched to a gene: 5. Germline V CDR1 and CDR2: SEHNR, FQNEAQ (reference sequence). CDR3 amino acids: CASAPGLAGDNEQFF. CDR3 in DNA: TGTGCCAGCGCCCCGGGACTAGCGGGGGACAATGAGCAGTTCTTC.

V usage is TRBV9 and J usage is TRBJ1-2; no reliable D call. With 4 bases removed from V and 8 bases from J, the gap between germline ends came to 15 bases. The germline V gene encodes CDR1 SGDLS and CDR2 YYNGEE. CDR3 length: 13 amino acids. The CDR3 nucleotides are TGTGCCAGCAGCCCGCGGGAGTTGGGCGGCTACACCTTC. Protein sequence: CASSPRELGGYTF.

Of note for this clonotype: A much bigger clone sits one base away, suggesting this may be a read error. The chain couples TRBV3-1 to TRBJ2-5; 8 bases are shared with TRBD1. V lost 5 bases and J lost 6; bases outside the gene matches: 8. The germline V gene has CDR1 LGHDT and CDR2 YNNKEL (reference sequence). The CDR3 consists of 14 residues. The CDR3 DNA sequence: TGTGCCAGCAGCTCCTGGACAGGGCGACAGACCCAGTACTTC. This sequence encodes CASSSWTGRQTQYF.

This rearrangement joins TRBV20-1 to TRBJ2-7, with 10 nucleotides matching TRBD2. V lost 6 bases, J lost 3 bases, and 5 bases stayed unmatched. The CDR3 consists of 13 residues. Germline CDR1 reads DFQATT; CDR2 reads SNEGSKA (reference sequence). The CDR3 DNA reads TGCAGTGCCCCTAGCGGGAGTGTCTACGAGCAGTACTTC. Translation gives CSAPSGSVYEQYF.

This clonotype was found many times. This chain joins TRBV7-6 and TRBJ2-7; 8 nucleotides align to TRBD1. CDR3 length: 14 amino acids. Germline V CDR1 and CDR2: SGHVS, FNYEAQ. Trimming removed 5 bases from V and 4 bases from J; junction bases left unmatched: 7. The chain's CDR3 is CASSGGTGLYEQYF. In nucleotides, the CDR3 is TGTGCCAGCAGCGGCGGGACAGGACTGTACGAGCAGTACTTC.

V usage is TRBV20-1 and J usage is TRBJ2-2; no firm D call. V was pared by 4 bases and J by 6 bases, with 12 bases between. The CDR3 covers 13 residues. The germline CDR1 and CDR2 sequences are DFQATT and SNEGSKA (reference sequence). The CDR3 DNA reads as TGCAGTGCTACACCTGTAGTTGCCGGGGAGCTGTTTTTT. Amino acid sequence: CSATPVVAGELFF.

A few counts support this clonotype. The chain is built from TRBV10-2 and TRBJ2-3, with 10 bases matching TRBD2. J gave up 0 bases and V 8 bases, and 2 bases lay outside the gene matches. CDR1 is WSHSY, CDR2 SAAADI, per germline. This CDR3 contains 14 residues. The CDR3 DNA reads TGCGCCAGCTGGACTAGCGGTAGCACAGATACGCAGTATTTT. Protein: CASWTSGSTDTQYF.

There are many counts of this clonotype. The chain is built from TRBV29-1 and TRBJ2-3; 7 bases fit TRBD1. Germline V gives CDR1 SQVTM, CDR2 ANQGSEA. The CDR3 spans 15 residues. V lost 4 bases and J lost 1; bases outside the gene matches: 8. The CDR3, as DNA: TGCAGCGTTGCAAGGGGAACAGGGGGCACAGATACGCAGTATTTT. Translation gives CSVARGTGGTDTQYF.

The rearrangement uses TRBV6-5 and TRBJ2-1; TRBD2 matches 12 bases. Germline-derived CDR1 and CDR2 are MNHEY and SVGAGI. J was trimmed by 9 bases and V by 4 bases; bases with no gene match: 13. The CDR3 spans 17 residues. The CDR3, as DNA: TGTGCCAGCAGTTTTTTGACTAGCGGGAGTCTACATAGTGAGCAGTTCTTC. This sequence encodes CASSFLTSGSLHSEQFF.

This clonotype showed up many times. This chain uses TRBV5-1 with TRBJ1-2; 7 positions agree with TRBD1. The CDR3 loop spans 15 amino acids. Germline V gene sequence: CDR1 SGHRS, CDR2 YFSETQ. The junction had 5 bases not matched to a gene; V was cut back by 3 bases and J by 0 bases. The CDR3 nucleotides are TGCGCCAGCAGCTATGAGGGACAGACTAACTATGGCTACACCTTC. Translation gives CASSYEGQTNYGYTF.

The sample holds many counts of this clonotype. This sequence joins TRBV7-9 and TRBJ2-1, with D possibly TRBD1 on 5 matching bases. The CDR3 extends over 16 amino acids. Trimming stripped 4 bases from V and 8 bases from J, with 21 bases between. Per the germline V gene, CDR1 is SEHNR and CDR2 is FQNEAQ (reference sequence). The CDR3 region is CASSSYLSIGHDEQFF. The CDR3 nucleotides read TGTGCCAGCAGCTCCTACCTGAGTATAGGACACGATGAGCAGTTCTTC.

In its sample, this clonotype was seen many times. The chain has TRBV11-1 and TRBJ1-1; D is uncertain. V shed 0 bases and J shed 7 bases, with 9 bases lying between them. Per the germline V gene, CDR1 is SGHAT and CDR2 is FQDESV (reference sequence). The CDR3 length is 13 residues. The CDR3 coding sequence is TGTGCCAGCAGCTTAGCTGGCAGAGATGAAGCTTTCTTT. This gives the protein CASSLAGRDEAFF.

The chain links TRBV20-1 to TRBJ2-7, with 9 bases that match TRBD2. From germline, CDR1 is DFQATT and CDR2 SNEGSKA (reference sequence). The CDR3 runs to 16 residues. The J segment lost 1 base and the V segment lost 1 base, leaving 8 bases of the junction unmatched. In nucleotides, the CDR3 is TGCAGTGCTAGAGCGTGGTTAGCGGGAGTGTCCTACGAGCAGTACTTC. It is translated as CSARAWLAGVSYEQYF.

This clonotype appeared many times. The V and J genes are TRBV7-2 and TRBJ2-7; D is perhaps TRBD1 (6 bases). This CDR3 has 14 residues. V lost 2 bases and J 3 bases, leaving 11 bases between the germline ends. Germline CDR1 is SGHTA and CDR2 is FQGNSA. The CDR3, as DNA: TGTGCCAGCAGCTTATCTGCCAGGGGCTACGAGCAGTACTTC. Amino acid sequence: CASSLSARGYEQYF.

This clonotype came up many times. The rearrangement joins TRBV20-1 to TRBJ2-1; the match to TRBD2 covers 10 bases. V shed 0 bases, J shed 12 bases, and the junction held 8 bases outside the gene matches. This CDR3 has 14 residues. Germline lookup yields CDR1 DFQATT and CDR2 SNEGSKA (reference sequence). The CDR3 DNA sequence: TGCAGTGCTAGAGAACTAGCGGGGCTCCTTGTGCAGTTCTTC. Its translation is CSARELAGLLVQFF.

The V call is TRBV6-5, the J call TRBJ2-3; TRBD2 aligns across 11 bases. Germline lookup yields CDR1 MNHEY and CDR2 SVGAGI. This CDR3 region has 17 residues. The V and J ends lost 2 bases and 4 bases, in that order; junction bases with no gene match: 8. The CDR3 DNA reads as TGTGCCAGCAGTTACCGCGTCACTAGCGGGGGACCAGATACGCAGTATTTT. This sequence encodes CASSYRVTSGGPDTQYF.

Only a few counts were recorded for this clonotype. The chain carries TRBV7-9 and TRBJ2-2; 13 nucleotides line up with TRBD2. Germline-derived CDR1 and CDR2 are SEHNR and FQNEAQ (reference sequence). J lost 5 bases, V lost 4 bases, and 7 bases had no gene match. This CDR3 is built from 17 residues. This chain's CDR3 is CASSSGLAGAPTGELFF. In nucleotides, the CDR3 is TGTGCCAGCAGCTCCGGACTAGCGGGAGCCCCAACCGGGGAGCTGTTTTTT.